This TCR beta chain comes out of a study of shared clonotypes between healthy human individuals. The study's findings and limits: Shared clonotypes: roughly 5% naive CD4, under 4% naive CD8, about 2.5% memory CD4, approximately 0.41% memory CD8. Compared with memory subsets, naive subsets generally had larger estimated richness.

It was CD45RO-negative cells, positively selected for CCR7, that made up naive CD8 cells, with terminally differentiated effector memory CD45RA+ cells excluded. Original data processing: ImmunoSEQ output held junction-only sequences without quality scores, so filtering differed. Sequencing used immunoSEQ multiplex PCR; TCRdb keeps in-frame clones, though not all of them. V and J calls and clone size come straight from that table; D and trimming were deduced from the DNA. Of approximately 1.9 million clones detected, roughly 93% appear once; the ten largest clones hold about 1.7%. As for this clone: The antigen remains undetermined.

V gave up 1 base and J gave up 4 bases, with 14 bases separating them. CDR3 size: 16 residues. Germline-derived CDR1 and CDR2 are MGHRA and YSYEKL. Sequencing used naive CD8+ T cells from PBMCs. The V call is TRBV4-1, the J call TRBJ1-5, with unresolved D. This receptor was identified in a young man in good health. Some clones in this sample may be carry-over from other donors' samples. CDR3 sequence: CASSQVDSGRNQPQHF. The CDR3 DNA is TGCGCCAGCAGCCAAGTTGACTCGGGGAGGAATCAGCCCCAGCATTTT.